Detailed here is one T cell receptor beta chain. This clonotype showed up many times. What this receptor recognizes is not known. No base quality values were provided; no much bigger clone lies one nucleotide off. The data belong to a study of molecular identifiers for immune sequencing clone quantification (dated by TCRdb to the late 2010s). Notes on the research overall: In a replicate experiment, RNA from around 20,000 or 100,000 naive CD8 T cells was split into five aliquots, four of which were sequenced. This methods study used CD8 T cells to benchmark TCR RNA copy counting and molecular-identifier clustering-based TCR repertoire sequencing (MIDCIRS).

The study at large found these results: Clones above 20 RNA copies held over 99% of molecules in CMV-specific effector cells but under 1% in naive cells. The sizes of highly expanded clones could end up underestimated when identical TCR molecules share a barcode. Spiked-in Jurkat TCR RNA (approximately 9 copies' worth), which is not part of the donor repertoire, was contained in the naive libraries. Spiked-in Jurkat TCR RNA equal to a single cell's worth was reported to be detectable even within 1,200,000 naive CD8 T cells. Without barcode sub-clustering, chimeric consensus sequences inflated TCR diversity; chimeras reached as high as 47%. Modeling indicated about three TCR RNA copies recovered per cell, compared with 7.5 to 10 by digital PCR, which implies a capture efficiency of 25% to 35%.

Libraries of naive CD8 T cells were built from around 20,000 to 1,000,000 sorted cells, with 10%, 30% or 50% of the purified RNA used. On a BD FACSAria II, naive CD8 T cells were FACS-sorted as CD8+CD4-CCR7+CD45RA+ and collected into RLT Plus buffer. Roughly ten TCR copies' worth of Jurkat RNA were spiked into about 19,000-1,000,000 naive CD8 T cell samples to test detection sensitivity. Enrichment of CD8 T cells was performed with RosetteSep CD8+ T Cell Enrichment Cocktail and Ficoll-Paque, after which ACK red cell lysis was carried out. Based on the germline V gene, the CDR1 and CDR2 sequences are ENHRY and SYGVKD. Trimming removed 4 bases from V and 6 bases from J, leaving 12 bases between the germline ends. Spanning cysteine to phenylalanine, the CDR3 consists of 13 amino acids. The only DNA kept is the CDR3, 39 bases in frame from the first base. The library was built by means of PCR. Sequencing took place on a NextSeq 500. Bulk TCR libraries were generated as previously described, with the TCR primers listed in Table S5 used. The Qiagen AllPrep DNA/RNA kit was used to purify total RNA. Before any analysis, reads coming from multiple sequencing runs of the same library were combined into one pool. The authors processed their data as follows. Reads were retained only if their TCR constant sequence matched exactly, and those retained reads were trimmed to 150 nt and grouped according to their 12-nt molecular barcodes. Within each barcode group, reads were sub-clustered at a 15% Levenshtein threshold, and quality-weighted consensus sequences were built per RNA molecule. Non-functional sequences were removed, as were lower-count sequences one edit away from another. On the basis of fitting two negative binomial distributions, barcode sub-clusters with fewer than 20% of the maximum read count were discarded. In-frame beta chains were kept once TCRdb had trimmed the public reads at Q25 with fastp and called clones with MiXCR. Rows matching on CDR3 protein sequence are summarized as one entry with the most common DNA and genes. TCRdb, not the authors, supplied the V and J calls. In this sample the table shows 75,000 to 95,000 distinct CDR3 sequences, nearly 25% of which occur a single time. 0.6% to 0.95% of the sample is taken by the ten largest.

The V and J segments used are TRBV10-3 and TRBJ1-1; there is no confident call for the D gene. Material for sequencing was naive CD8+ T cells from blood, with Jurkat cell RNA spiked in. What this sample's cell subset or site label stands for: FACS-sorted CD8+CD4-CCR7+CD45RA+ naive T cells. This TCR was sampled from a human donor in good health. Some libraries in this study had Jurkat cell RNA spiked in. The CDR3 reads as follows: CAISVGGSPEAFF. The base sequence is TGTGCCATCAGTGTTGGAGGGTCCCCTGAAGCTTTCTTT.